The present TCR beta chain was sequenced within a study of radiation and T cells in renal cell carcinoma. Study-level points and caveats: In blood, top tumor clones expanded by 2 weeks, shrinking by 4.

This CDR3 contains 16 residues. Germline lookup yields CDR1 SGHKS and CDR2 YYEKEE (reference sequence). V gave up 0 bases and J gave up 4 bases; unmatched junction bases: 3. Repertoires were generated with immunoSEQ multiplex PCR, while TCRdb's copy carries only in-frame clones and drops some. Counted here are under 200,000 clones, around 89% occurring once; the ten biggest clones make up about 11%. With regard to this clone: Its antigen remains unidentified.

Time point noted: blood 4 weeks post-SBRT, at nephrectomy. Treatment reported: 15 Gy SBRT to primary tumor, nephrectomy 4 weeks later. Nephrectomy followed 15 Gy stereotactic body radiation by 4 weeks. After SBRT, blood was collected at 2 and 4 weeks, plus baseline. The receptor comes from a woman aged 45 to 65 with renal cell carcinoma. This material consisted of blood, taken from a patient whose treatment included radiotherapy and nephrectomy. The chain uses TRBV5-5 and TRBJ2-2, with 10 bases fitting TRBD1. The CDR3 sequence: CASSLGTGGSTGELFF. DNA for the CDR3: TGTGCCAGCAGCTTGGGGACAGGGGGAAGCACCGGGGAGCTGTTTTTT. The full variable domain, its missing parts supplied by reference TRBV5-5 and TRBJ2-2, is DAGVTQSPTHLIKTRGQQVTLRCSPISGHKSVSWYQQVLGQGPQFIFQYYEKEERGRGNFPDRFSARQFPNYSSELNVNALLLGDSALYLCASSLGTGGSTGELFFGEGSRLTVL.